Listed below are T cell receptor beta chains from one sample, sequenced in a study of molecular identifiers for immune sequencing clone quantification. TCRdb re-called the PCR reads through MiXCR, storing one row per CDR3 protein. Seen here are 45,000 to 65,000 distinct CDR3 sequences, around 25% observed once, and the top ten hold around 2%. Sequenced: naive CD8+ T cells from blood, with Jurkat cell RNA spiked in. These receptors were obtained from a human donor in good health. Some libraries in this study had Jurkat cell RNA spiked in. Both conserved end residues are part of each CDR3. A D gene is named only where the DNA matches it firmly. A row's size may be missing; if present it is once, few, many or a size class.

clone size: many
J gene: TRBJ1-4
D gene: -
V gene: TRBV28
CDR3 protein: CASSPPSYHREKLFF
CDR3 DNA: TGTGCCAGCAGTCCCCCTTCCTACCACAGAGAAAAACTGTTTTTT

clone size: many
J gene: TRBJ2-7
D gene: TRBD1
V gene: TRBV29-1
CDR3 protein: CSAGQGSYEQYF
CDR3 DNA: TGCAGCGCCGGACAGGGTTCCTACGAGCAGTACTTC

clone size: many
J gene: TRBJ2-5
D gene: TRBD2
V gene: TRBV4-3
CDR3 protein: CASSLGLAGGETQYF
CDR3 DNA: TGCGCCAGCAGCCTCGGACTAGCGGGTGGAGAGACCCAGTACTTC

clone size: few
J gene: TRBJ2-7
D gene: -
V gene: TRBV4-1
CDR3 protein: CASSQQGLDEQYF
CDR3 DNA: TGCGCCAGCAGCCAACAGGGGTTGGACGAGCAGTACTTC

clone size: -
J gene: TRBJ1-1
D gene: -
V gene: TRBV28
CDR3 protein: CACSEQANMNTEAFF
CDR3 DNA: TGTGCCTGCAGTGAACAGGCGAATATGAACACTGAAGCTTTCTTT

clone size: many
J gene: TRBJ2-3
D gene: TRBD2
V gene: TRBV20-1
CDR3 protein: CSARPGRGLAANTDTQYF
CDR3 DNA: TGCAGTGCTAGACCTGGGAGAGGACTAGCGGCCAACACAGATACGCAGTATTTT

clone size: many
J gene: TRBJ2-3
D gene: -
V gene: TRBV15
CDR3 protein: CATSLYRATTDTQYF
CDR3 DNA: TGTGCCACCAGCTTATACCGGGCCACCACAGATACGCAGTATTTT

clone size: many
J gene: TRBJ1-4
D gene: -
V gene: TRBV4-3
CDR3 protein: CASSQDLSNEKLFF
CDR3 DNA: TGCGCCAGCAGCCAAGATTTGTCGAATGAAAAACTGTTTTTT

clone size: -
J gene: TRBJ1-1
D gene: -
V gene: TRBV3-1
CDR3 protein: CASSQVEKAEAFF
CDR3 DNA: TGTGCCAGCAGCCAAGTTGAGAAAGCTGAAGCTTTCTTT

clone size: -
J gene: TRBJ2-2
D gene: -
V gene: TRBV6-4
CDR3 protein: CASRVEAEYTGELFF
CDR3 DNA: TGTGCCAGCAGAGTAGAGGCAGAATACACCGGGGAGCTGTTTTTT

clone size: -
J gene: TRBJ2-5
D gene: -
V gene: TRBV19
CDR3 protein: CASTPVWGPRSQETQYF
CDR3 DNA: TGTGCCAGTACCCCGGTTTGGGGGCCCAGATCACAAGAGACCCAGTACTTC

clone size: -
J gene: TRBJ2-6
D gene: TRBD2
V gene: TRBV12-3/TRBV12-4
CDR3 protein: CASSLPGLAKPGANVLTF
CDR3 DNA: TGTGCCAGCAGTTTACCGGGACTAGCTAAACCTGGGGCCAACGTCCTGACTTTC

clone size: many
J gene: TRBJ1-1
D gene: -
V gene: TRBV6-5
CDR3 protein: CASSLNGVAEAFF
CDR3 DNA: TGTGCCAGCAGTTTGAACGGGGTGGCTGAAGCTTTCTTT

clone size: few
J gene: TRBJ2-2
D gene: -
V gene: TRBV7-8
CDR3 protein: CASSLVGPWGAGELFF
CDR3 DNA: TGTGCCAGCAGCTTAGTGGGACCCTGGGGAGCCGGGGAGCTGTTTTTT

clone size: many
J gene: TRBJ2-7
D gene: -
V gene: TRBV29-1
CDR3 protein: CSVGPETAPYEQYF
CDR3 DNA: TGCAGCGTCGGTCCGGAGACAGCACCCTACGAGCAGTACTTC

clone size: many
J gene: TRBJ2-1
D gene: TRBD2
V gene: TRBV20-1
CDR3 protein: CSARDIRLAMGNEQFF
CDR3 DNA: TGCAGTGCTAGAGATATTCGACTAGCGATGGGGAATGAGCAGTTCTTC

clone size: many
J gene: TRBJ2-1
D gene: TRBD2
V gene: TRBV28
CDR3 protein: CASSFLAGAGDEQFF
CDR3 DNA: TGTGCCAGCAGTTTCTTAGCGGGAGCGGGGGATGAGCAGTTCTTC

clone size: many
J gene: TRBJ2-7
D gene: -
V gene: TRBV5-1
CDR3 protein: CASSLVWGRGFYEQYF
CDR3 DNA: TGCGCCAGCAGCTTGGTGTGGGGCCGGGGATTCTACGAGCAGTACTTC

clone size: many
J gene: TRBJ2-5
D gene: TRBD1
V gene: TRBV7-2
CDR3 protein: CASSLPTGQETQYF
CDR3 DNA: TGTGCCAGCAGCTTACCGACAGGGCAAGAGACCCAGTACTTC

clone size: many
J gene: TRBJ1-2
D gene: -
V gene: TRBV7-9
CDR3 protein: CASSLVVSEANYGYTF
CDR3 DNA: TGTGCCAGCAGCTTAGTGGTGTCGGAAGCTAACTATGGCTACACCTTC

clone size: once
J gene: TRBJ1-5
D gene: -
V gene: TRBV7-9
CDR3 protein: CASSLGRDHPQHF
CDR3 DNA: TGTGCCAGCAGTTTAGGGAGAGATCATCCCCAGCATTTT

clone size: many
J gene: TRBJ1-1
D gene: TRBD1
V gene: TRBV28
CDR3 protein: CASSLGQVIEAFF
CDR3 DNA: TGTGCCAGCAGTTTAGGACAGGTCATAGAAGCTTTCTTT

clone size: many
J gene: TRBJ2-3
D gene: -
V gene: TRBV28
CDR3 protein: CASPPPLGTSTDTQYF
CDR3 DNA: TGTGCCAGCCCACCCCCCTTAGGAACTAGCACAGATACGCAGTATTTT

clone size: few
J gene: TRBJ2-7
D gene: TRBD1
V gene: TRBV7-9
CDR3 protein: CASSSRDSRLYEQYF
CDR3 DNA: TGTGCCAGCAGCTCCCGGGACAGCAGACTTTACGAGCAGTACTTC

clone size: few
J gene: TRBJ2-7
D gene: -
V gene: TRBV27
CDR3 protein: CASSGDRDSNLPGDEQYF
CDR3 DNA: TGTGCCAGCAGTGGAGACCGGGACAGCAATTTGCCGGGGGACGAGCAGTACTTC

clone size: many
J gene: TRBJ1-1
D gene: -
V gene: TRBV7-2
CDR3 protein: CASSLERQQNTEAFF
CDR3 DNA: TGTGCCAGCAGCTTAGAACGTCAACAGAACACTGAAGCTTTCTTT

clone size: many
J gene: TRBJ2-5
D gene: -
V gene: TRBV24-1
CDR3 protein: CATSDVQETQYF
CDR3 DNA: TGTGCCACCAGTGACGTCCAAGAGACCCAGTACTTC

clone size: -
J gene: TRBJ2-3
D gene: -
V gene: TRBV11-2
CDR3 protein: CASSSSGSADRTDTQYF
CDR3 DNA: TGTGCCAGCAGCTCCTCAGGGTCGGCGGATCGCACAGATACGCAGTATTTT